What follows describes a single T cell receptor beta chain. Its target is unknown. Data came from immunoSEQ multiplex PCR; TCRdb stores just in-frame clones and leaves some out. Here the sample spans more than 95,000 clones, 85% being singletons. The sample belongs to a study of T cell responses to AZD1222 COVID-19 vaccine. Broader study findings: There were mostly white British donors and more females than males, and clonal diversity was possibly underestimated. Repertoire sampling occurred only after the peak T cell response. Reports indicate that nearly half of spike-specific TCRs are directed at unmutated variant regions.

The CDR3 is made up of 16 amino acids. CDR1 is MDHEN and CDR2 is SYDVKM in the germline V gene. Trimming stripped 3 bases from V and 0 bases from J, with 15 bases between. V and J are TRBV28 and TRBJ2-7; D uncertain. The sequenced sample was peripheral blood, obtained 28 days after the second AZD1222 dose. The sequence was obtained from an adult who received the AZD1222 COVID-19 vaccine. The CDR3 region is CASSFGRHSLSYEQYF. The CDR3 nucleotides are TGTGCCAGCAGTTTTGGTCGTCACTCCCTCTCCTACGAGCAGTACTTC. The whole variable domain, remainder taken from reference TRBV28 and TRBJ2-7, is DVKVTQSSRYLVKRTGEKVFLECVQDMDHENMFWYRQDPGLGLRLIYFSYDVKMKEKGDIPEGYSVSREKKERFSLILESASTNQTSMYLCASSFGRHSLSYEQYFGPGTRLTVT.